Reported below is one TCR beta chain. Antigen specificity is unknown. The sample originates from a study of identical twins. Whole-study results and caveats: Conclusions rested on cross-sectional statistics rather than following the same donors. Researchers reported excess low generation probability among twin-shared out-of-frame alpha sequences. Modelling approaches yielded underestimates of out-of-frame TCR alpha sharing between monozygotic twins.

V was shortened by 6 bases and J by 3 bases, with 14 bases between the two germline ends. The germline V gene encodes CDR1 SQVTM and CDR2 ANQGSEA. The CDR3 length is 13 residues. Each CDR3 protein is one row after TCRdb ran MiXCR on the 5' RACE reads. The data show 540,000 or so distinct CDR3 sequences, approximately 20% seen once. These data are also associated with another study on yellow fever vaccine responses in identical twins. Turning to that study: Convergence reportedly seemed to mark part of the twins' vaccine T cell response, with personalization marking the rest.

V is TRBV29-1 and J is TRBJ1-1; perhaps TRBD1 as D (5 bases). This receptor was obtained from a woman aged 18-30 years in good health. Sequencing was carried out using CD4+ T cells sorted from blood. CDR3 sequence: CSVGGGMYTEAFF. Written as DNA, the CDR3 is TGCAGCGTGGGCGGGGGGATGTACACTGAAGCTTTCTTT.